This T cell receptor (beta chain) was captured by sequencing in a study of blood T cell repertoires in COVID-19. Study-wide context: Whether acute or convalescent, the COVID-19 samples came from the United States, Italy and Spain. Sources were T cells, B-cell-depleted T cells, or PBMCs; the material itself was cDNA or gDNA.

Clones were sequenced by immunoSEQ multiplex PCR, and TCRdb holds only the in-frame ones, with some missing. The table lists around 30,000 clones, about three quarters of them singletons. The trim removed 8 bases at V and 3 bases at J, leaving 7 bases unmatched. Germline lookup yields CDR1 MNHEY and CDR2 SVGAGI. The CDR3 loop spans 14 amino acids. This receptor was obtained from a woman in her 70s with active or convalescent COVID-19. Sequenced input: peripheral blood. This chain links TRBV6-5 with TRBJ2-1; 7 nucleotides agree with TRBD1. CDR3 protein: CASYDRALYNEQFF. The CDR3 DNA reads as TGTGCCAGCTACGACAGGGCTCTCTACAATGAGCAGTTCTTC.